This record concerns one TCR beta chain sequence. The data are from a study of T cell changes during pregnancy in multiple sclerosis. Assay: immunoSEQ multiplex PCR; the TCRdb copy retains only in-frame clones and omits some. Among more than 35,000 clones listed, about 93% were seen once. CDR1 is MNHNS, CDR2 SASEGT, per germline. The CDR3 totals 15 residues. J lost 4 bases, V lost 8 bases, and 7 bases had no gene match. The sequence was obtained from a female donor in good health, enrolled as a control in a pregnancy study. The sequences come from CD4+ T cells from peripheral blood mononuclear cells, collected in the third trimester of pregnancy. V gene TRBV6-1 combines with J gene TRBJ1-4; 10 nucleotides line up with TRBD1. The CDR3 nucleotides read TGTGCCAGCCTCGACAGGGGGCGAGGTAATGAAAAACTGTTTTTT. It specifies CASLDRGRGNEKLFF.